The 28 T cell receptor beta chains below all came from one sample that was sequenced in a study of response to subunit inactivated influenza vaccine. TCRdb analysed the RT-PCR reads with MiXCR anew, one entry per CDR3 protein. Counted here are 540,000 or so distinct CDR3 sequences, 10% to 15% occurring once; the ten biggest clones make up about an eighth. The sequenced sample was PBMCs from blood, obtained about 40 days after vaccination. Receptors were obtained from a man aged 50-60 years who received an inactivated influenza vaccine.

In this sample, this clonotype turned up many times. The chain is built from TRBV12-3 or TRBV12-4 and TRBJ2-1; 10 bases are a match to TRBD1. Trimming removed 6 bases from V and 9 bases from J; junction bases left unmatched: 11. This CDR3 has 15 amino acids. This CDR3 reads CASRPKGQGRPEQFF. Here the CDR3 DNA reads TGTGCCAGCAGACCTAAGGGACAGGGGCGACCTGAGCAGTTCTTC.

The gene calls are TRBV6-5 and TRBJ2-1; 8 bases are shared with TRBD2. There are 18 residues in the CDR3. V lost 2 bases and J lost 7; bases outside the gene matches: 16. From germline, CDR1 is MNHEY and CDR2 SVGAGI. CDR3 amino acids: CASSYPTWQREIPNEQFF. CDR3 coding DNA: TGTGCCAGCAGTTACCCCACGTGGCAGCGGGAGATTCCGAATGAGCAGTTCTTC.

The chain recombines TRBV6-1 with TRBJ2-1, with TRBD1 identical over 8 bases. From germline, CDR1 is MNHNS and CDR2 SASEGT. The length of the CDR3 is 13 residues. Unmatched junction bases numbered 7, after V lost 8 bases and J lost 7 bases. CDR3 in amino acids: CASGPGGWNEQFF. CDR3 bases: TGTGCCAGCGGGCCAGGGGGCTGGAATGAGCAGTTCTTC.

This clonotype has a handful of counts. V usage is TRBV2 and J usage is TRBJ2-1; D assignment may be TRBD1 or TRBD2 (5 bases each). CDR1 is SNHLY, CDR2 FYNNEI, per germline. The V end was cut by 2 bases, the J end by 8 bases, with 13 bases between. The CDR3 covers 14 residues. CDR3 sequence (DNA): TGTGCCAGCAGTGAATTGCTGGGGGTATATGAGCAGTTCTTC. Translated: CASSELLGVYEQFF.

There are a few counts of this clonotype. Because it lacks the conserved phenylalanine or tryptophan at the end, this CDR3 is likely a read error. The DNA is omitted, as the CDR3 cannot be located on it reliably, and the CDR3 follows TCRdb's listing. The chain links TRBV7-9 to TRBJ2-1; TRBD2 is taken as the D call from the table, unchecked against the DNA. The germline gives CDR1 SEHNR, CDR2 FQNEAQ (reference sequence). The CDR3 sequence runs 12 residues, both termini included. CDR3 region: CASSLVSGLAFL.

This clonotype was seen a few times. CDR3 loop: CASSREVQETQYF. The CDR3 DNA sequence: TGCGCCAGCAGCCGGGAGGTTCAAGAGACCCAGTACTTC. The gene calls are TRBV4-1 and TRBJ2-5; maybe TRBD2 (6 bases). Trimming took 4 bases from V and 2 from J, leaving 8 bases between them. Germline V lookup: CDR1 MGHRA, CDR2 YSYEKL. The CDR3 extends over 13 amino acids.

This clonotype was observed a few times. The gene calls are TRBV7-3 and TRBJ2-7; 8 positions match TRBD1. Per the germline V gene, CDR1 is SGHTA and CDR2 is FQGTGA. CDR3 length: 13 amino acids. Trimming at V came to 2 bases and at J to 7 bases, leaving 4 bases not matched to a gene. DNA of the CDR3: TGTGCCAGCAGCTTATCGACAGGGGCAGAGCAGTACTTC. Translation: CASSLSTGAEQYF.

This clonotype was counted only a few times. V and J are TRBV6-5 and TRBJ2-7; D is undetermined. This CDR3 has 11 residues. Germline lookup yields CDR1 MNHEY and CDR2 SVGAGI. The V end was cut by 5 bases, the J end by 6 bases, with 8 bases between. The CDR3 protein is CASSDLREQYF. DNA of the CDR3: TGTGCCAGCAGTGACCTCCGCGAGCAGTACTTC.

This clonotype was detected many times. The genes are TRBV7-2 and TRBJ1-6; no clear D. The CDR3 sequence is 12 residues long. Trimming cost V 0 bases and J 14 bases, with 8 bases left between them. Germline CDR1 reads SGHTA; CDR2 reads FQGNSA. CDR3 sequence (DNA): TGTGCCAGCAGCTTAGCGGGGTTAACCCTCCACTTT. This sequence encodes CASSLAGLTLHF.

This clonotype has more than one count but fewer than ten. This chain connects TRBV20-1 to TRBJ1-3; 7 bases agree with TRBD1. Trimming at V came to 4 bases and at J to 4 bases, leaving 10 bases not matched to a gene. This CDR3 comprises 15 residues. Per the germline V gene, CDR1 is DFQATT and CDR2 is SNEGSKA (reference sequence). The CDR3 nucleotides read TGCAGTGCTATACGAGGGGGCGCGTTGGGAAACACCATATATTTT. Translating it yields CSAIRGGALGNTIYF.

This clonotype was recorded many times. The CDR3 protein is CSVGSDRLGNQPQHF. In DNA form, the CDR3 reads TGCAGCGTGGGGTCCGACAGGCTTGGCAATCAGCCCCAGCATTTT. J is TRBJ1-5 and V is TRBV29-1; perhaps TRBD1 as D (6 bases). V was pared by 6 bases and J by 2 bases, with 17 bases between. The germline V gene has CDR1 SQVTM and CDR2 ANQGSEA. The CDR3 has 15 amino acids.

The sample holds a few counts of this clonotype. The J gene is TRBJ1-5, the V gene TRBV4-1; D uncertain. The CDR3 is made up of 13 amino acids. Deletions cut 0 bases from V and 4 bases from J, with 4 bases between. CDR1 and CDR2 (germline): MGHRA, YSYEKL. The CDR3 spells CASSQDTNQPQHF. The CDR3 bases are TGCGCCAGCAGCCAAGATACGAATCAGCCCCAGCATTTT.

This clonotype was counted a few times. The chain carries TRBV6-5 and TRBJ1-4, with D unresolved. Germline V gives CDR1 MNHEY, CDR2 SVGAGI. This CDR3 is 13 amino acids long. The V gene lost 2 bases and the J gene lost 8 bases, with 9 bases spanning the gap. The DNA of the CDR3 is TGTGCCAGCAGTTACAGGAGGGAAGAAAAACTGTTTTTT. It translates to CASSYRREEKLFF.

This clonotype was observed a handful of times. The rearrangement uses TRBV24-1 and TRBJ2-7; D is perhaps TRBD1 (6 bases). V lost 3 bases and J lost 2, with 10 bases in between. CDR1 and CDR2 (germline): KGHDR, SFDVKD. This CDR3 contains 14 residues. In nucleotides, the CDR3 is TGTGCCACCAGTGATGGGACACCACCCTACGAGCAGTACTTC. It codes for CATSDGTPPYEQYF.

CDR3: CASSEAGMIKQYF. In DNA form, the CDR3 reads TGTGCCAGCAGTGAAGCCGGGATGATAAAGCAGTACTTC. The chain employs TRBV25-1 and TRBJ2-7, with a tentative D call TRBD2 (5 bases). The V gene's germline CDR1 is MGHDK and CDR2 SYGVNS. The CDR3 is made up of 13 amino acids. V shed 2 bases and J shed 8 bases, with 13 bases lying between them.

This clonotype was counted between two and nine times. The CDR3 coding sequence is TGCGCCAGCAGCCAGGGGGGGGGCTCCGGCACTGAAGCTTTCTTT. Translating gives CASSQGGGSGTEAFF. The chain joins TRBV5-1 to TRBJ1-1, with TRBD1 matching 7 bases. Germline CDR1 SGHRS, CDR2 YFSETQ. The CDR3 length is 15 residues. V shed 4 bases and J 4 bases; nucleotides not matched to a gene: 10.

This clonotype has a handful of counts. This chain links TRBV20-1 with TRBJ2-7, with 9 bases lining up with TRBD1. Trimming cost V 3 bases and J 4 bases; bases outside gene matches: 7. The CDR3 runs to 14 residues. Per germline, CDR1 DFQATT and CDR2 SNEGSKA (reference sequence). The DNA for the CDR3 is TGCAGTGCTAGTCACAGGGGGCAATTGTACGAGCAGTACTTC. Translation gives CSASHRGQLYEQYF.

The CDR3 DNA is TGTGCCAGCAGCGAACAGACAGGGGGCAAATCACCCCTCCACTTT. As protein: CASSEQTGGKSPLHF. The chain uses TRBV7-6 and TRBJ1-6, with TRBD1 matching 10 bases. In germline, CDR1 is SGHVS, CDR2 FNYEAQ. The junction had 8 bases not matched to a gene; V was cut back by 5 bases and J by 10 bases. The CDR3 is 15 residues long. Based on the CDR3 plus reference TRBV7-6 and TRBJ1-6, the full variable domain is GAGVSQSPRYKVTKRGQDVALRCDPISGHVSLYWYRQALGQGPEFLTYFNYEAQQDKSGLPNDRFSAERPEGSISTLTIQRTEQRDSAMYRCASSEQTGGKSPLHFGNGTRLTVT.

This clonotype has at least ten counts. This rearrangement joins TRBV9 to TRBJ1-1; D remains unclear. Germline V gene sequence: CDR1 SGDLS, CDR2 YYNGEE. V lost 3 bases, J lost 3 bases, and 9 bases lay in between. The CDR3 runs to 13 residues. CDR3 bases: TGTGCCAGCAGCGAGACAACTTACACTGAAGCTTTCTTT. This encodes CASSETTYTEAFF.

This clonotype appeared many times. The gene calls are TRBV20-1 and TRBJ2-7, with a weak D call TRBD1 (5 bases). The CDR3 spans 14 residues. The V end was cut by 1 base, the J end by 3 bases, with 13 bases between. CDR1 and CDR2 from the germline V gene are DFQATT and SNEGSKA (reference sequence). DNA of the CDR3: TGCAGTGCTAGAGTCCCAGGGATCGGCTACGAGCAGTACTTC. Its translation is CSARVPGIGYEQYF.

This clonotype was detected only once. The chain has TRBV5-1 and TRBJ2-1, with 9 bases that match TRBD1. The V and J ends lost 2 bases and 4 bases, in that order; junction bases with no gene match: 7. Germline loops: CDR1 SGHRS, CDR2 YFSETQ. The CDR3 spans 16 residues. CDR3: CASSLYGTGFYNEQFF. The CDR3 DNA reads as TGCGCCAGCAGCTTATATGGGACAGGGTTTTACAATGAGCAGTTCTTC.

J is TRBJ2-3 and V is TRBV7-8, with a weak D call TRBD2 (6 bases). This CDR3 comprises 19 residues. CDR1 is SGHVS, CDR2 FQNEAQ, per germline. The V end was cut by 2 bases, the J end by 0 bases, with 21 bases between. The CDR3 sequence: CASSLSSVLTRTSTDTQYF. In DNA form, the CDR3 reads TGTGCCAGCAGCTTAAGCTCCGTTCTGACTAGAACTAGCACAGATACGCAGTATTTT.

This clonotype showed up just a few times. This sequence joins TRBV20-1 and TRBJ2-4; no firm D call. V dropped 1 base and J dropped 9 bases, with 19 bases sitting between them. This CDR3 spans 15 amino acids. Germline V gives CDR1 DFQATT, CDR2 SNEGSKA (reference sequence). CDR3 sequence: CSARVWPSGDGIQYF. The CDR3 DNA sequence: TGCAGTGCTAGAGTATGGCCTTCGGGTGACGGCATTCAGTACTTC.

This chain joins TRBV11-2 and TRBJ2-1; 8 nucleotides agree with TRBD1. From germline, CDR1 is SGHAT and CDR2 FQNNGV. V shed 4 bases and J 5 bases; nucleotides not matched to a gene: 10. The CDR3 has 16 amino acids. CDR3 nucleotides: TGTGCCAGCAGCTCGATCAGGGGGCGGAGGGACAATGAGCAGTTCTTC. It yields the protein CASSSIRGRRDNEQFF.

For the CDR3, the DNA is TGTGCCAGCAGCCGTGGGACAGGCATAAGAGATACGCAGTATTTT. Translation gives CASSRGTGIRDTQYF. The gene calls are TRBV28 and TRBJ2-3, with 8 bases that match TRBD1. Unmatched junction bases numbered 10, after V lost 6 bases and J lost 5 bases. CDR3 size: 15 residues. Germline V gives CDR1 MDHEN, CDR2 SYDVKM.

This sequence joins TRBV12-3 or TRBV12-4 and TRBJ2-5; 15 positions match TRBD2. The CDR3 runs to 17 residues. Germline trimming cut 6 bases from V and 5 bases from J; bases unmatched to any gene: 10. The CDR3 is CASREGLAGGLGETQYF. CDR3 in DNA: TGTGCCAGCAGAGAAGGACTAGCGGGGGGGCTGGGTGAGACCCAGTACTTC.

The chain uses TRBV7-6 and TRBJ1-5; D gene uncertain. The germline CDR1 and CDR2 sequences are SGHVS and FNYEAQ. The CDR3 covers 13 residues. Trimming took 5 bases from V and 6 from J, leaving 11 bases between them. This CDR3 reads CASSGGLSQPQHF. CDR3 coding DNA: TGTGCCAGCAGCGGAGGCTTGAGTCAGCCCCAGCATTTT. Drawing the rest from reference TRBV7-6 and TRBJ1-5, the complete variable domain is GAGVSQSPRYKVTKRGQDVALRCDPISGHVSLYWYRQALGQGPEFLTYFNYEAQQDKSGLPNDRFSAERPEGSISTLTIQRTEQRDSAMYRCASSGGLSQPQHFGDGTRLSIL.

The J gene is TRBJ1-2, the V gene TRBV24-1; D is uncertain. The V end lost 5 bases, the J end lost 7 bases, and 16 bases lay between the germline ends. This CDR3 comprises 14 residues. Germline V gene data show CDR1 as KGHDR and CDR2 as SFDVKD. The CDR3 is CATSGRQVLRGYTF. In DNA form, the CDR3 reads TGTGCCACCAGTGGTCGCCAGGTCCTTCGTGGCTACACCTTC.